The 10 T cell receptor beta chains below were found in one sample sequenced in a study of T cell repertoires in cytomegalovirus infection. TCRdb analysed the reads with MiXCR anew, one entry per CDR3 protein. The data contain about 570,000 distinct CDR3 sequences, approximately 40% of them singletons. What these receptors recognize is not known. Specimen: cultured PBMCs, collected from culture after CMV antigen stimulation. The receptor set was obtained from a human donor in good health (CMV status not recorded). Some clones in this sample may be carry-over from other donors' samples.

V and J are TRBV10-3 and TRBJ1-1, with TRBD1 as a possible D gene (6 bases). Germline V lookup: CDR1 ENHRY, CDR2 SYGVKD. There are 15 residues in the CDR3. Trimming took 0 bases from V and 1 from J, leaving 9 bases between them. The CDR3 sequence is CAISESLQGNTEAFF. CDR3 in DNA: TGTGCCATCAGTGAGTCGTTACAGGGGAACACTGAAGCTTTCTTT.

The chain is built from TRBV20-1 and TRBJ1-4; D unresolved. CDR1 and CDR2 from the germline V gene are DFQATT and SNEGSKA (reference sequence). Trimming cost V 0 bases and J 5 bases, with 10 bases left between them. This CDR3 comprises 14 residues. The chain's CDR3 is CSARDVTANEKLFF. The DNA of the CDR3 is TGCAGTGCTAGAGATGTAACCGCCAATGAAAAACTGTTTTTT.

This clonotype was seen a few times. The chain joins TRBV7-6 to TRBJ1-2, with TRBD1 matching over 10 bases. The ends lost 5 bases at V and 12 bases at J; junction bases unmatched: 6. CDR3 length equals 12 residues. Germline CDR1 SGHVS, CDR2 FNYEAQ. CDR3: CASSPRQGAHTF. The CDR3 bases are TGTGCCAGCAGCCCTAGACAGGGGGCACACACCTTC. Complete variable domain (other parts from reference TRBV7-6 and TRBJ1-2): GAGVSQSPRYKVTKRGQDVALRCDPISGHVSLYWYRQALGQGPEFLTYFNYEAQQDKSGLPNDRFSAERPEGSISTLTIQRTEQRDSAMYRCASSPRQGAHTFGSGTRLTVV.

This clonotype was seen a handful of times. The V and J genes are TRBV19 and TRBJ2-1; the D gene could be TRBD1 or TRBD2 (5 bases each). The CDR3 extends over 14 amino acids. The V end was cut by 7 bases, the J end by 1 base, with 11 bases between. In germline, CDR1 is LNHDA, CDR2 SQIVND (reference sequence). The CDR3 protein is CASTRWGSYNEQFF. For the CDR3, the DNA is TGTGCCAGTACCAGGTGGGGGTCCTACAATGAGCAGTTCTTC. The whole variable domain, filled in from reference TRBV19 and TRBJ2-1, reads DGGITQSPKYLFRKEGQNVTLSCEQNLNHDAMYWYRQDPGQGLRLIYYSQIVNDFQKGDIAEGYSVSREKKESFPLTVTSAQKNPTAFYLCASTRWGSYNEQFFGPGTRLTVL.

V and J are TRBV7-9 and TRBJ2-5; D is uncertain. Between the trimmed V and J ends, which lost 0 bases and 4 bases, there was a span of 12 bases. CDR3 length: 15 residues. Germline V gives CDR1 SEHNR, CDR2 FQNEAQ (reference sequence). Here the CDR3 reads CASSLARGLVETQYF. The CDR3 DNA follows: TGTGCCAGCAGCTTAGCGCGCGGTTTGGTAGAGACCCAGTACTTC.

This clonotype showed up just a few times. This chain joins TRBV19 and TRBJ1-2, with 9 bases that match TRBD1. Unmatched junction bases numbered 11, after V lost 5 bases and J lost 7 bases. The CDR3 is 15 amino acids. CDR1 LNHDA and CDR2 SQIVND come from the germline V gene (reference sequence). The CDR3 nucleotides are TGTGCCAGTAGTCCAAATCCGGGACAGGGTTTTGGCTACACCTTC. This gives the protein CASSPNPGQGFGYTF.

The V gene is TRBV4-1, the J gene TRBJ2-3; 15 bases are a match to TRBD2. Trimming took 6 bases from V and 8 from J; bases not matched to a gene: 12. Germline V gives CDR1 MGHRA, CDR2 YSYEKL. The CDR3 totals 17 residues. The CDR3 DNA is TGCGCCAGCAGAGAAGGACTAGCGGGAGGGAGGGGCCGTACGCAGTATTTT. This sequence encodes CASREGLAGGRGRTQYF.

The chain uses TRBV2 and TRBJ2-3; D is ambiguous. Trimming took off 5 bases at V and 0 bases at J, with 9 bases between the two ends. The CDR3 consists of 14 residues. CDR1 and CDR2 from the germline V gene are SNHLY and FYNNEI. CDR3 coding DNA: TGTGCCAGCAGTCCACCCACGAGCACAGATACGCAGTATTTT. It specifies CASSPPTSTDTQYF.

The V call is TRBV6-1, the J call TRBJ1-5; D gene ambiguous. V lost 8 bases and J lost 7, with 24 bases in between. Germline CDR1 and CDR2: MNHNS and SASEGT. The CDR3 loop spans 16 amino acids. CDR3 DNA sequence: TGTGCCAGCGCCGAGACCATGGACCGCCGAGACCAGCCCCAGCATTTT. Translating it yields CASAETMDRRDQPQHF.

In its sample, this clonotype was seen a few times. The gene calls are TRBV7-2 and TRBJ2-1; D could derive from TRBD1 or TRBD2 (5 bases each). The CDR3 length is 15 residues. Trimming cost V 2 bases and J 7 bases, with 15 bases left between them. The germline CDR1 and CDR2 sequences are SGHTA and FQGNSA. In DNA form, the CDR3 reads TGTGCCAGCAGCTTATCCGGGGCCATTTTAAATGAGCAGTTCTTC. Amino acid sequence: CASSLSGAILNEQFF.